The 11 T cell receptor beta chains below come from one sample, sequenced in a study of blood T cell repertoires in COVID-19. Clones were sequenced by immunoSEQ multiplex PCR, and TCRdb holds only the in-frame ones, with some missing. The data hold around 250,000 clones, with 84% observed a single time. The sequenced sample consisted of PBMCs or T cells enriched from blood (not recorded which). The receptors here all came from a man between 25 and 39 years old with acute COVID-19.

The V and J genes are TRBV6-5 and TRBJ1-1, with TRBD1 as a possible D gene (6 bases). Germline V gene sequence: CDR1 MNHEY, CDR2 SVGAGI. This CDR3 contains 15 residues. V lost 6 bases and J 6 bases, leaving 20 bases between the germline ends. In DNA, the CDR3 is TGTGCCAGCAGCCCCACCGCGACAGGTTCTGCTGAAGCTTTCTTT. Translated: CASSPTATGSAEAFF.

DNA of the CDR3: TGCAGCGTTGAAGACCAGGGGAGTGAAAAACTGTTTTTT. This codes for CSVEDQGSEKLFF. V usage is TRBV29-1 and J usage is TRBJ1-4, with D perhaps matching TRBD1 (6 bases). CDR3 length: 13 amino acids. Germline lookup yields CDR1 SQVTM and CDR2 ANQGSEA. V was trimmed by 0 bases and J by 7 bases, leaving 9 bases between them.

This clone was found a few times. J is TRBJ2-1 and V is TRBV20-1, with a possible D match to TRBD2 (6 bases). Trimming cost V 3 bases and J 9 bases, with 9 bases left between them. Per germline, CDR1 DFQATT and CDR2 SNEGSKA (reference sequence). The CDR3 spans 11 residues. The CDR3: CSARHGGEQFF. The CDR3 bases are TGCAGTGCTAGGCACGGGGGTGAGCAGTTCTTC.

This chain links TRBV5-6 with TRBJ1-1; 7 nucleotides match TRBD1. Germline V CDR1 and CDR2: SGHDT, YYEEEE. V lost 4 bases and J lost 11; bases outside the gene matches: 14. This CDR3 comprises 14 residues. Written as DNA, the CDR3 is TGTGCCAGCAGCCCCAAGCCCTCGACAGGGTTGGCTTTCTTT. Translated, it gives CASSPKPSTGLAFF. The full variable domain, rest sourced from reference TRBV5-6 and TRBJ1-1, is DAGVTQSPTHLIKTRGQQVTLRCSPKSGHDTVSWYQQALGQGPQFIFQYYEEEERQRGNFPDRFSGHQFPNYSSELNVNALLLGDSALYLCASSPKPSTGLAFFGQGTRLTVV.

This clone turned up a few times. The chain joins TRBV7-8 to TRBJ1-6; possibly TRBD1 for D (5 bases). Germline CDR1 SGHVS, CDR2 FQNEAQ. V dropped 5 bases and J dropped 7 bases, with 15 bases sitting between them. The CDR3 has 15 amino acids. The CDR3 sequence: CASSPGGAPNSPLHF. The CDR3, as DNA: TGTGCCAGCAGCCCAGGAGGGGCCCCCAATTCACCCCTCCACTTT. Looking up the rest from reference TRBV7-8 and TRBJ1-6 gives the full variable domain: GAGVSQSPRYKVAKRGQDVALRCDPISGHVSLFWYQQALGQGPEFLTYFQNEAQLDKSGLPSDRFFAERPEGSVSTLKIQRTQQEDSAVYLCASSPGGAPNSPLHFGNGTRLTVT.

The chain carries TRBV7-3 and TRBJ2-3; D perhaps matches TRBD1 (5 bases). From germline, CDR1 is SGHTA and CDR2 FQGTGA. V lost 5 bases to trimming and J lost 2 bases, with 11 bases between them. The CDR3 totals 14 residues. The CDR3 region is CASSPGQNTDTQYF. CDR3 DNA: TGTGCCAGCAGCCCTGGACAAAACACAGATACGCAGTATTTT.

The rearrangement joins TRBV5-5 to TRBJ2-1, with 13 positions matching TRBD2. The CDR3 extends over 15 amino acids. Germline assignment: CDR1 SGHKS and CDR2 YYEKEE (reference sequence). Losses at the gene ends were 6 bases for V and 6 bases for J; bases not matched to a gene: 6. In nucleotides, the CDR3 is TGTGCCAGCAACTTACTAGCGGGAGGGCCCAATGAGCAGTTCTTC. Residues: CASNLLAGGPNEQFF. Full variable domain (rest looked up from reference TRBV5-5 and TRBJ2-1): DAGVTQSPTHLIKTRGQQVTLRCSPISGHKSVSWYQQVLGQGPQFIFQYYEKEERGRGNFPDRFSARQFPNYSSELNVNALLLGDSALYLCASNLLAGGPNEQFFGPGTRLTVL.

The sample holds a few counts of this clone. The chain joins TRBV5-6 to TRBJ1-4; D not certain. CDR1 is SGHDT and CDR2 is YYEEEE in the germline V gene. The CDR3 contains 16 residues. The V and J ends lost 3 bases and 7 bases respectively, with 19 bases between them. CDR3 in amino acids: CASSWERLGRSEKLFF. The CDR3 bases are TGTGCCAGCAGCTGGGAAAGACTCGGGAGGAGTGAAAAACTGTTTTTT.

The CDR3 is CASSYSQGHNSPLHF. CDR3 bases: TGTGCCAGCAGTTACTCACAGGGGCATAATTCACCCCTCCACTTT. The chain couples TRBV6-5 to TRBJ1-6; TRBD1 matches 7 bases. CDR3 size: 15 residues. V dropped 0 bases and J dropped 5; count of bases not matched to a gene: 1. Germline lookup yields CDR1 MNHEY and CDR2 SVGAGI.

The chain combines TRBV5-5 with TRBJ1-4; 7 bases map to TRBD1. CDR3 length equals 14 residues. J gave up 4 bases and V 4 bases, and 4 bases lay outside the gene matches. The germline gives CDR1 SGHKS, CDR2 YYEKEE (reference sequence). CDR3 sequence: CASSPGQLNEKLFF. The CDR3 DNA is TGTGCCAGCAGCCCGGGACAGCTTAATGAAAAACTGTTTTTT.

Concerning this clone itself: One junction end disagrees with the germline gene, perhaps due to a read error. The rearrangement uses TRBV5-1 and TRBJ1-1; 8 bases align to TRBD1. The germline V gene has CDR1 SGHRS and CDR2 YFSETQ. The CDR3 runs to 15 residues. In DNA, the CDR3 is TGTGCCAGCAGGGACCAAGGGACAGGAAGGACTGAAGCTTTCTTT. It translates to CASRDQGTGRTEAFF.